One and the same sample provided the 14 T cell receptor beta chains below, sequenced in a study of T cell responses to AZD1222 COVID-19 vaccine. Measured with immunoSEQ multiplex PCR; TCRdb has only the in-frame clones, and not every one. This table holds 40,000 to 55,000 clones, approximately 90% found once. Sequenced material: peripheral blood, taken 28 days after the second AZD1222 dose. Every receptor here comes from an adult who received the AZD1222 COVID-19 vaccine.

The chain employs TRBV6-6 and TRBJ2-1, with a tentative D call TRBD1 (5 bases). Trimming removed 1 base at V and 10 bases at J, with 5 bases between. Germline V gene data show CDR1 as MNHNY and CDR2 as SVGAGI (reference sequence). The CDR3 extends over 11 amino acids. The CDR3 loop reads CASSYYREQFF. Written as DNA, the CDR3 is TGTGCCAGCAGTTACTACAGGGAGCAGTTCTTC.

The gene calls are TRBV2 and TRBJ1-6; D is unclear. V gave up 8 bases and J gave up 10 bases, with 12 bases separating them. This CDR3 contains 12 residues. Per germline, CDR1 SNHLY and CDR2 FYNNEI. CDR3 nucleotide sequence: TGTGCCAGCGGGTCTGTGGGGTCACCCCTCCACTTT. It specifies CASGSVGSPLHF.

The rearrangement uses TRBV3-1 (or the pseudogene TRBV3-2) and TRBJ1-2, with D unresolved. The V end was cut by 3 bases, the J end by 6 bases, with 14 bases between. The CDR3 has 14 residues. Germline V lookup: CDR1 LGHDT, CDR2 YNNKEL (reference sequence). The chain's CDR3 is CASSHPGPLDGYTF. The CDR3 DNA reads TGTGCCAGCAGCCATCCCGGGCCTTTGGATGGCTACACCTTC.

The CDR3 protein is CASSLSWNEQFF. CDR3 in DNA: TGTGCCAGCAGCCTTTCTTGGAATGAGCAGTTCTTC. The chain couples TRBV5-6 to TRBJ2-1; D remains ambiguous. Trimming shortened V by 4 bases and J by 7 bases, and 9 bases separated the two germline ends. Germline V gene sequence: CDR1 SGHDT, CDR2 YYEEEE. The CDR3 is 12 residues long.

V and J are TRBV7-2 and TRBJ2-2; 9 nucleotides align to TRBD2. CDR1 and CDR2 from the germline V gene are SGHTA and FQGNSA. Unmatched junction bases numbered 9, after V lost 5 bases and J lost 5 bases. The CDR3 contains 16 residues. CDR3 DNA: TGTGCCAGCAGCCCTGGGGGCGGGAGGGGAACCGGGGAGCTGTTTTTT. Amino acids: CASSPGGGRGTGELFF. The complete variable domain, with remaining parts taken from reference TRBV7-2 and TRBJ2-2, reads GAGVSQSPSNKVTEKGKDVELRCDPISGHTALYWYRQSLGQGLEFLIYFQGNSAPDKSGLPSDRFSAERTGGSVSTLTIQRTQQEDSAVYLCASSPGGGRGTGELFFGEGSRLTVL.

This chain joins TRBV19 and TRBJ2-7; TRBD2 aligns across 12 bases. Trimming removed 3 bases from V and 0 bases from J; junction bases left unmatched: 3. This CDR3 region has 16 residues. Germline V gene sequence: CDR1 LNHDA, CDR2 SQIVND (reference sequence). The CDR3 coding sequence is TGTGCCAGTAGTATGGGACTAGCGGGCGACTCCTACGAGCAGTACTTC. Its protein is CASSMGLAGDSYEQYF.

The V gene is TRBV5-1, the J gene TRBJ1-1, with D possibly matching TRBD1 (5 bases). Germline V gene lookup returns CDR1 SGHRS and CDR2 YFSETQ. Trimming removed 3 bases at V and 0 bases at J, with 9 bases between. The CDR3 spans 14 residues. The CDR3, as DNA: TGCGCCAGCAGCTGGACGGGACTGAACACTGAAGCTTTCTTT. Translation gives CASSWTGLNTEAFF.

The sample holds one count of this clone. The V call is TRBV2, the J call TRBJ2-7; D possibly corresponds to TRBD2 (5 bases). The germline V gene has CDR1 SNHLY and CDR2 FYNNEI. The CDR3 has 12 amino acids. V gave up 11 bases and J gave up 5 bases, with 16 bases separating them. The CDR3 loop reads CALGGSLDEQYF. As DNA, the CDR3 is TGTGCCCTCGGCGGGTCCCTGGACGAGCAGTACTTC.

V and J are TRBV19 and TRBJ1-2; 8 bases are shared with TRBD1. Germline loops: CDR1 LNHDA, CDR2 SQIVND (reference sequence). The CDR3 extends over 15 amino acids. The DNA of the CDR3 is TGTGCAACTCGACAGGGGATATCGGCAAACTATGGCTACACCTTC. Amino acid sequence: CATRQGISANYGYTF. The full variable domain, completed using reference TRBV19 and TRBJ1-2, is DGGITQSPKYLFRKEGQNVTLSCEQNLNHDAMYWYRQDPGQGLRLIYYSQIVNDFQKGDIAEGYSVSREKKESFPLTVTSAQKNPTAFYLCATRQGISANYGYTFGSGTRLTVV.

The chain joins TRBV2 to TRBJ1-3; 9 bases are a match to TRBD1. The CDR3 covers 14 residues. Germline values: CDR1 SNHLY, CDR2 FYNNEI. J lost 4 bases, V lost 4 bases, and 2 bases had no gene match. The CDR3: CASSVGQGGNTIYF. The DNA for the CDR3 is TGTGCCAGCAGTGTGGGACAGGGCGGAAACACCATATATTTT.

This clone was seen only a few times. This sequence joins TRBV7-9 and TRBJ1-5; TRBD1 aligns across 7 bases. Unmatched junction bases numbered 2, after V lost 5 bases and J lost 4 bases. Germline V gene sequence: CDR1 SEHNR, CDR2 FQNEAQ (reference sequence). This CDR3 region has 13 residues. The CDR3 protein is CASSQGGNQPQHF. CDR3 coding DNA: TGTGCCAGCAGCCAGGGGGGGAATCAGCCCCAGCATTTT.

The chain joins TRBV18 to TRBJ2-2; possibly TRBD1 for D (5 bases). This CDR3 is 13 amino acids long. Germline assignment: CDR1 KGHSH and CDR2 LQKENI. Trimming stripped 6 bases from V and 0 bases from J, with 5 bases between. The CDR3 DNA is TGTGCCAGCTCGACAGCGAACACCGGGGAGCTGTTTTTT. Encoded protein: CASSTANTGELFF.

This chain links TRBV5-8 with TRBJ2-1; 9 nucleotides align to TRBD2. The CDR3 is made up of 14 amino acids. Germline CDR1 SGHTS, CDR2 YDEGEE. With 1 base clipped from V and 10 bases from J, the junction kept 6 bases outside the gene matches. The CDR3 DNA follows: TGTGCCAGCAGCTTGCTAGCGGGATGGCGGGAGCAGTTCTTC. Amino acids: CASSLLAGWREQFF.

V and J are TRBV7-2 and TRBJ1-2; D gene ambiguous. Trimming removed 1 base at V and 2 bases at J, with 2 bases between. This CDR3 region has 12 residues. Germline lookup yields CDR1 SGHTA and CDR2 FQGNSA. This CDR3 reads CASSLVNYGYTF. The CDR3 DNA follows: TGTGCCAGCAGCTTAGTCAACTATGGCTACACCTTC.